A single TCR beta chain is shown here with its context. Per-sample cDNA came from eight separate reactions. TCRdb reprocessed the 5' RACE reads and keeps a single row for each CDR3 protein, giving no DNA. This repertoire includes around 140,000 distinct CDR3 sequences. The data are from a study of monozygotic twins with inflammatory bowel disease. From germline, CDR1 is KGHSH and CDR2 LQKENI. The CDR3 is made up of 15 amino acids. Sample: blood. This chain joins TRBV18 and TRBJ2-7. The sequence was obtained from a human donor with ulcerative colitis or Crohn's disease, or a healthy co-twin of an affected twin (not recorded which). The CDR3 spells CASSPQGATSYEQYF.